The 25 T cell receptor beta chains below come from one sample, sequenced in a study of beta chain features in type 1 diabetes. Study conclusions and caveats: Moderate but significant shortening of TCRB CDR3s was recorded in all four CD4+ subsets from Type 1 diabetes patients.

No antigens are known for them. Expressed TCRB transcripts were sequenced, since all the RNA that had been isolated was reverse transcribed. Sequencing used immunoSEQ multiplex PCR; TCRdb keeps in-frame clones, though not all of them. The data hold tens of thousands of clones, with about 48% observed a single time. The sample was central memory CD4+ T cells from blood. The receptors shown here come from a man in his thirties or forties with type 1 diabetes.

This clone has more than one count but fewer than ten. This CDR3 is CASSTTSGRNNEQFF. The CDR3 DNA follows: TGCGCCAGCAGCACGACTAGCGGGAGAAACAATGAGCAGTTCTTC. This chain joins TRBV5-1 and TRBJ2-1, with 12 positions matching TRBD2. V gave up 4 bases and J gave up 5 bases; unmatched junction bases: 4. Germline loops: CDR1 SGHRS, CDR2 YFSETQ. This CDR3 contains 15 residues.

The rearrangement joins TRBV18 to TRBJ2-3; D possibly corresponds to TRBD1 (7 bases). The CDR3 runs to 15 residues. Trimming took 2 bases from V and 5 from J, leaving 14 bases between them. The germline V gene encodes CDR1 KGHSH and CDR2 LQKENI. CDR3 nucleotide sequence: TGTGCCAGCTCACCATCTAGCGCAGGGGGAGATACGCAGTATTTT. Translated, it gives CASSPSSAGGDTQYF.

Only a few counts were recorded for this clone. The chain is built from TRBV7-8 and TRBJ2-5, with D tentatively TRBD1 (6 bases). This CDR3 spans 13 amino acids. Germline CDR1 is SGHVS and CDR2 is FQNEAQ. Trimming cost V 2 bases and J 3 bases, with 7 bases left between them. The CDR3: CASSLPGEETQYF. The CDR3 nucleotides read TGTGCCAGCAGCTTACCAGGGGAAGAGACCCAGTACTTC.

The genes are TRBV10-3 and TRBJ2-2; a possible D gene is TRBD1 (6 bases). Trimming shortened V by 4 bases and J by 5 bases, and 11 bases separated the two germline ends. This CDR3 comprises 14 residues. Germline V gene lookup returns CDR1 ENHRY and CDR2 SYGVKD. CDR3 loop: CAISAQGRTGELFF. CDR3 bases: TGTGCCATCAGTGCCCAGGGGCGAACCGGGGAGCTGTTTTTT.

J is TRBJ1-1 and V is TRBV7-2, with a weak D call TRBD1 (6 bases). CDR3 length: 14 amino acids. The germline V gene has CDR1 SGHTA and CDR2 FQGNSA. V was cut by 2 bases and J by 7 bases, with 14 bases left in between. The CDR3 sequence: CASSLTSKGGEAFF. CDR3 DNA: TGTGCCAGCAGCTTAACATCAAAAGGGGGTGAAGCTTTCTTT.

The genes are TRBV30 and TRBJ1-2, with a tentative D call TRBD1 (5 bases). Germline loops: CDR1 GTSNPN, CDR2 SVGIG (reference sequence). Trimming left V 2 bases short and J 6 bases short, with 13 bases between. There are 13 residues in the CDR3. For the CDR3, the DNA is TGTGCCTGGAGTAGGGGATGGGAGGATGGCTACACCTTC. Translated, it gives CAWSRGWEDGYTF.

This clone was recorded a few times. The V call is TRBV5-6, the J call TRBJ1-2; TRBD1 is a possible D gene (6 bases). Germline lookup yields CDR1 SGHDT and CDR2 YYEEEE. The length of the CDR3 is 14 residues. V gave up 0 bases and J gave up 6 bases, with 12 bases separating them. The CDR3 protein is CASSLARGQDGYTF. DNA for the CDR3: TGTGCCAGCAGCTTGGCCAGGGGCCAAGATGGCTACACCTTC.

This clone was detected once. V is TRBV7-9 and J is TRBJ2-7, with 10 bases lining up with TRBD1. The CDR3 length is 13 residues. The V gene's germline CDR1 is SEHNR and CDR2 FQNEAQ (reference sequence). With 10 bases clipped from V and 5 bases from J, the junction kept 8 bases outside the gene matches. The DNA of the CDR3 is TGTGCCATCGAAGGACAGGGGGACAACGAGCAGTACTTC. Protein: CAIEGQGDNEQYF.

The rearrangement joins TRBV11-3 to TRBJ2-2; D is possibly TRBD2 (6 bases). With 5 bases removed from V and 5 bases from J, the gap between germline ends came to 18 bases. Germline CDR1 reads SGHNT; CDR2 reads YENEEA. The CDR3 is 16 amino acids. The CDR3 bases are TGTGCCAGCAGCCCACGGGAACACAGCGGGACCGGGGAGCTGTTTTTT. Protein: CASSPREHSGTGELFF.

The sample holds a few counts of this clone. V usage is TRBV6-5 and J usage is TRBJ2-7, with D tentatively TRBD2 (5 bases). The ends were cut back, 5 bases at V and 6 bases at J, with 14 bases in the middle. The CDR3 length is 13 residues. Germline CDR1 is MNHEY and CDR2 is SVGAGI. The CDR3 loop is CASSNPGVLEQYF. CDR3 coding DNA: TGTGCCAGCAGTAACCCCGGGGTCCTCGAGCAGTACTTC.

In DNA form, the CDR3 reads TGTGCCACAACTTCGAACACTGAAGCTTTCTTT. This translates into CATTSNTEAFF. The chain links TRBV28 to TRBJ1-1; D is unresolved. Between the trimmed V and J ends, which lost 10 bases and 1 base, there was a span of 7 bases. Germline assignment: CDR1 MDHEN and CDR2 SYDVKM. This CDR3 is built from 11 residues.

The chain has TRBV30 and TRBJ2-1; 7 bases are a match to TRBD2. In germline, CDR1 is GTSNPN, CDR2 SVGIG (reference sequence). The CDR3 is made up of 12 amino acids. The DNA of the CDR3 is TGTCTCGGGCTAGCGGTTTACAATGAGCAGTTCTTC. Protein: CLGLAVYNEQFF.

J is TRBJ1-1 and V is TRBV5-1; D unclear. There are 13 residues in the CDR3. Germline-derived CDR1 and CDR2 are SGHRS and YFSETQ. Trimming pared 1 base from V and 4 bases from J, leaving 8 bases between. The DNA of the CDR3 is TGCGCCAGCAGCTTGCCGGGTCGCACTGAAGCTTTCTTT. This gives the protein CASSLPGRTEAFF. Based on the CDR3 plus reference TRBV5-1 and TRBJ1-1, the full variable domain is KAGVTQTPRYLIKTRGQQVTLSCSPISGHRSVSWYQQTPGQGLQFLFEYFSETQRNKGNFPGRFSGRQFSNSRSEMNVSTLELGDSALYLCASSLPGRTEAFFGQGTRLTVV.

The sample holds a few counts of this clone. This chain joins TRBV7-2 and TRBJ2-5; D unclear. CDR1 is SGHTA and CDR2 is FQGNSA in the germline V gene. V was cut by 0 bases and J by 5 bases, with 7 bases left in between. The CDR3 is 13 amino acids. The CDR3 DNA reads TGTGCCAGCAGCTTAGCCCTTCCTGAGACCCAGTACTTC. Protein: CASSLALPETQYF. Variable domain in full (rest from reference TRBV7-2 and TRBJ2-5): GAGVSQSPSNKVTEKGKDVELRCDPISGHTALYWYRQSLGQGLEFLIYFQGNSAPDKSGLPSDRFSAERTGGSVSTLTIQRTQQEDSAVYLCASSLALPETQYFGPGTRLLVL.

V and J are TRBV9 and TRBJ2-2; tentatively, D is TRBD1 (6 bases). This CDR3 is built from 15 residues. CDR1 is SGDLS, CDR2 YYNGEE, per germline. The V end lost 3 bases, the J end lost 1 base, and 10 bases lay between the germline ends. The CDR3 protein is CASSGGHLNTGELFF. DNA for the CDR3: TGTGCCAGCAGCGGGGGACATTTGAACACCGGGGAGCTGTTTTTT.

The chain is built from TRBV19 and TRBJ1-2, with 9 bases matching TRBD1. The germline CDR1 and CDR2 sequences are LNHDA and SQIVND (reference sequence). The CDR3 consists of 18 residues. J was trimmed by 7 bases and V by 6 bases; bases with no gene match: 21. CDR3 residues: CASRNHPGQGARMGGYTF. CDR3 coding DNA: TGTGCCAGTAGGAACCACCCGGGACAGGGTGCACGGATGGGTGGCTACACCTTC. Combining the CDR3 with reference TRBV19 and TRBJ1-2 gives the whole variable domain DGGITQSPKYLFRKEGQNVTLSCEQNLNHDAMYWYRQDPGQGLRLIYYSQIVNDFQKGDIAEGYSVSREKKESFPLTVTSAQKNPTAFYLCASRNHPGQGARMGGYTFGSGTRLTVV.

This clone was seen at least ten times. The rearrangement links TRBV5-1 to TRBJ2-1; D is possibly TRBD2 (6 bases). Trimming left V 3 bases short and J 5 bases short, with 6 bases between. From germline, CDR1 is SGHRS and CDR2 YFSETQ. The CDR3 runs to 12 residues. In nucleotides, the CDR3 is TGCGCCAGCAGCTCGGGGGACAATGAGCAGTTCTTC. Translating it yields CASSSGDNEQFF.

J is TRBJ1-5 and V is TRBV5-6; TRBD1 might be the D (6 bases). This CDR3 is 15 amino acids long. Trimming stripped 0 bases from V and 1 base from J, with 8 bases between. CDR1 and CDR2 (germline): SGHDT, YYEEEE. CDR3 residues: CASSLGGLSNQPQHF. Written as DNA, the CDR3 is TGTGCCAGCAGCTTGGGGGGGCTAAGCAATCAGCCCCAGCATTTT.

V is TRBV4-2 and J is TRBJ2-7, with TRBD2 matching over 9 bases. The germline V gene encodes CDR1 LGHNA and CDR2 YNFKEQ. The CDR3 is made up of 18 amino acids. The ends lost 0 bases at V and 6 bases at J; junction bases unmatched: 15. The CDR3 nucleotides read TGTGCCAGCAGCCAAGATAAAGGGGGCGCGGGAGGGCTTTTCGAGCAGTACTTC. Translation gives CASSQDKGGAGGLFEQYF.

This clone showed up just a few times. The V and J genes are TRBV5-1 and TRBJ1-2, with a weak D call TRBD1 (5 bases). V was cut by 0 bases and J by 2 bases, with 8 bases left in between. Germline values: CDR1 SGHRS, CDR2 YFSETQ. The CDR3 has 14 residues. The CDR3 DNA reads as TGCGCCAGCAGCTTGGTTCCAGGGAACTATGGCTACACCTTC. It is translated as CASSLVPGNYGYTF.

The rearrangement uses TRBV9 and TRBJ2-1; TRBD2 matches at 11 bases. The CDR3 contains 15 residues. The germline CDR1 and CDR2 sequences are SGDLS and YYNGEE. Germline trimming cut 4 bases from V and 5 bases from J; bases unmatched to any gene: 5. The CDR3 DNA reads as TGTGCCAGCAGCCGAACTAGCGGGGGACACAATGAGCAGTTCTTC. Amino acid sequence: CASSRTSGGHNEQFF. Supplemented by reference TRBV9 and TRBJ2-1, the full variable domain reads DSGVTQTPKHLITATGQRVTLRCSPRSGDLSVYWYQQSLDQGLQFLIQYYNGEERAKGNILERFSAQQFPDLHSELNLSSLELGDSALYFCASSRTSGGHNEQFFGPGTRLTVL.

This clone was detected only a few times. V gene TRBV9 combines with J gene TRBJ2-3, with 8 bases matching TRBD2. This CDR3 comprises 16 residues. The V and J ends lost 4 bases and 0 bases, in that order; junction bases with no gene match: 7. Germline assignment: CDR1 SGDLS and CDR2 YYNGEE. The CDR3 DNA reads TGTGCCAGCAGCATCACTAGCGGACAAAGCACAGATACGCAGTATTTT. Translated, it gives CASSITSGQSTDTQYF.

The V gene is TRBV7-9, the J gene TRBJ1-2; D is unresolved. The germline V and J ends were trimmed by 7 bases and 8 bases, with 14 bases remaining between them. Germline values: CDR1 SEHNR, CDR2 FQNEAQ (reference sequence). The CDR3 contains 12 residues. The CDR3 bases are TGTGCCAGCACCGACACGAGCGGCGGCTACACCTTC. Translating gives CASTDTSGGYTF.

The gene calls are TRBV4-1 and TRBJ1-5; D might be TRBD1 (5 bases). V was shortened by 1 base and J by 6 bases, with 16 bases between the two germline ends. Germline CDR1 and CDR2: MGHRA and YSYEKL. The CDR3 is made up of 16 amino acids. The CDR3 DNA is TGCGCCAGCAGCCAAGTCGGGGCGGGAGGGAGTCAGCCCCAGCATTTT. Its translation: CASSQVGAGGSQPQHF.

In this sample, this clone turned up a few times. This chain connects TRBV4-2 to TRBJ2-2, with 8 bases that match TRBD1. V gave up 4 bases and J gave up 6 bases; unmatched junction bases: 10. The CDR3 totals 16 residues. CDR1 and CDR2 (germline): LGHNA, YNFKEQ. CDR3: CASSLSTGVVPGELFF. The CDR3 DNA reads TGTGCCAGCAGCCTCTCGACAGGGGTGGTTCCCGGGGAGCTGTTTTTT.